A single sample gave rise to the 23 T cell receptor beta chains below, sequenced in a study of early T cells in non-severe SARS-CoV-2 infection. Each CDR3 protein gets one entry after TCRdb re-called the 5' RACE reads with MiXCR. This table has more than 90,000 distinct CDR3 sequences, roughly 9.6% appearing once. The sequenced sample was whole blood. All receptors come from an adult who was a healthcare worker with PCR-confirmed SARS-CoV-2 infection or an uninfected control (not recorded which).

This clonotype has just a few counts. The rearrangement links TRBV20-1 to TRBJ2-3, with a tentative D call TRBD1 (6 bases). Trimming left V 0 bases short and J 2 bases short, with 9 bases between. Per germline, CDR1 DFQATT and CDR2 SNEGSKA (reference sequence). This CDR3 has 14 amino acids. CDR3: CSARDTGNTDTQYF. The CDR3 DNA sequence: TGCAGTGCTAGAGATACAGGGAACACAGATACGCAGTATTTT.

This clonotype has only a few counts. The chain uses TRBV7-2 and TRBJ1-3; 7 bases are shared with TRBD1. The germline gives CDR1 SGHTA, CDR2 FQGNSA. This CDR3 is 15 amino acids long. J was trimmed by 3 bases and V by 0 bases; bases with no gene match: 2. The CDR3 DNA sequence: TGTGCCAGCAGCTTAGCGTGGGACAGTGGAAACACCATATATTTT. This encodes CASSLAWDSGNTIYF. Full variable domain (missing parts from reference TRBV7-2 and TRBJ1-3): GAGVSQSPSNKVTEKGKDVELRCDPISGHTALYWYRQSLGQGLEFLIYFQGNSAPDKSGLPSDRFSAERTGGSVSTLTIQRTQQEDSAVYLCASSLAWDSGNTIYFGEGSWLTVV.

This clonotype was detected many times. The rearrangement uses TRBV5-5 and TRBJ2-1; a possible D gene is TRBD2 (7 bases). Germline V gene lookup returns CDR1 SGHKS and CDR2 YYEKEE (reference sequence). With 4 bases removed from V and 1 base from J, the gap between germline ends came to 15 bases. CDR3 length equals 16 residues. The CDR3 bases are TGTGCCAGCAGCCCCTATAGGGGGGGTTCCTACAATGAGCAGTTCTTC. Translating gives CASSPYRGGSYNEQFF.

The V call is TRBV4-1, the J call TRBJ2-3; D is uncertain. Germline lookup yields CDR1 MGHRA and CDR2 YSYEKL. The V end was cut by 1 base, the J end by 1 base, with 12 bases between. The CDR3 sequence is 16 residues long. The CDR3 loop reads CASSQGHASGTDTQYF. Written as DNA, the CDR3 is TGCGCCAGCAGCCAAGGACATGCCAGTGGCACAGATACGCAGTATTTT.

This clonotype is a singleton in its sample. The V and J genes are TRBV6-1 and TRBJ1-1; D not resolved. CDR3 length: 16 residues. Trimming left V 5 bases short and J 1 base short, with 17 bases between. The germline V gene has CDR1 MNHNS and CDR2 SASEGT. The CDR3 here is CASSPVTSRANTEAFF. In DNA form, the CDR3 reads TGTGCCAGCAGTCCCGTGACGTCCAGAGCGAACACTGAAGCTTTCTTT.

This clonotype was found a few times. The chain couples TRBV28 to TRBJ1-2, with 8 bases identical to TRBD1. The CDR3 totals 14 residues. Germline lookup yields CDR1 MDHEN and CDR2 SYDVKM. Trimming removed 4 bases from V and 2 bases from J; junction bases left unmatched: 3. CDR3 in DNA: TGTGCCAGCAGTTCGACAGGGGCCAACTATGGCTACACCTTC. Its protein product is CASSSTGANYGYTF.

This clonotype was seen a handful of times. In DNA form, the CDR3 reads TGTGCCAGCAGTCCCCCAAAGATGCCTCAGCCCCAGCATTTT. It encodes CASSPPKMPQPQHF. This chain uses TRBV12-3 or TRBV12-4 with TRBJ1-5; D is uncertain. The CDR3 sequence is 14 residues long. The V end lost 5 bases, the J end lost 6 bases, and 14 bases lay between the germline ends.

This clonotype was found a few times. The chain uses TRBV2 and TRBJ1-5; TRBD1 is a possible D gene (6 bases). With 6 bases removed from V and 15 bases from J, the gap between germline ends came to 18 bases. Per germline, CDR1 SNHLY and CDR2 FYNNEI. There are 12 residues in the CDR3. The CDR3 sequence is CASRDTGIRSHF. In DNA form, the CDR3 reads TGTGCCAGCAGGGACACAGGGATTCGCTCGCATTTT.

This clonotype was recorded many times. The V gene is TRBV7-9, the J gene TRBJ1-5, with TRBD1 matching over 7 bases. This CDR3 comprises 13 residues. CDR1 is SEHNR, CDR2 FQNEAQ, per germline (reference sequence). With V trimmed by 0 bases and J by 7 bases, 0 bases remained unmatched. The CDR3 DNA reads as TGTGCCAGCAGCTTAGCAGGGGGCCAGCCCCAGCATTTT. Translation gives CASSLAGGQPQHF.

V is TRBV5-1 and J is TRBJ2-7; TRBD2 matches at 7 bases. Germline trimming cut 4 bases from V and 1 base from J; bases unmatched to any gene: 5. Looked up from germline, CDR1 is SGHRS and CDR2 is YFSETQ. CDR3 size: 14 residues. The CDR3: CASSSGLGSYEQYF. In DNA, the CDR3 is TGCGCCAGCAGCAGCGGACTAGGTTCCTACGAGCAGTACTTC.

This clonotype was recorded a few times. The gene calls are TRBV29-1 and TRBJ1-1; the match to TRBD1 covers 9 bases. CDR1 and CDR2 (germline): SQVTM, ANQGSEA. After removal of 8 bases from V and 4 bases from J, the junction contained 5 bases not matched to a gene. The CDR3 contains 12 residues. This CDR3 is CSTMTGGTEAFF. In DNA form, the CDR3 reads TGCAGCACTATGACAGGGGGCACTGAAGCTTTCTTT.

The chain recombines TRBV12-3 or TRBV12-4 with TRBJ1-1; a weak D match, TRBD1 (6 bases). V lost 2 bases and J lost 6, with 10 bases in between. CDR3 length: 13 residues. The CDR3 spells CASSLWGAAEAFF. For the CDR3, the DNA is TGTGCCAGCAGTTTATGGGGGGCCGCTGAAGCTTTCTTT.

This clonotype has a count of ten or more. This sequence joins TRBV6-2 or TRBV6-3 and TRBJ1-6; D remains unclear. Germline assignment: CDR1 MNHEY and CDR2 SVGEGT. With 8 bases removed from V and 14 bases from J, the gap between germline ends came to 13 bases. CDR3 length equals 11 residues. As DNA, the CDR3 is TGTGCCAGCGGAGGAGGGCCTTCCCTCCACTTT. It yields the protein CASGGGPSLHF.

This clonotype was detected many times. This chain links TRBV2 with TRBJ2-7; unclear D gene. The CDR3 contains 16 residues. Germline-derived CDR1 and CDR2 are SNHLY and FYNNEI. V lost 5 bases, J lost 1 base, and 18 bases lay in between. The CDR3 loop reads CASSYIPNMGSYEQYF. The CDR3 DNA is TGTGCCAGCAGTTATATTCCAAATATGGGGTCCTACGAGCAGTACTTC.

This clonotype was seen at least ten times. V and J are TRBV18 and TRBJ2-5; the match to TRBD1 covers 7 bases. Unmatched junction bases numbered 5, after V lost 1 base and J lost 0 bases. The germline gives CDR1 KGHSH, CDR2 LQKENI. The length of the CDR3 is 16 residues. CDR3 amino acids: CASSPQPRGYQETQYF. The CDR3 DNA reads TGTGCCAGCTCACCACAGCCCAGGGGGTACCAAGAGACCCAGTACTTC. The whole variable domain, filled in from reference TRBV18 and TRBJ2-5, reads NAGVMQNPRHLVRRRGQEARLRCSPMKGHSHVYWYRQLPEEGLKFMVYLQKENIIDESGMPKERFSAEFPKEGPSILRIQQVVRGDSAAYFCASSPQPRGYQETQYFGPGTRLLVL.

The J gene is TRBJ2-1, the V gene TRBV20-1; 8 bases are shared with TRBD2. The germline V gene encodes CDR1 DFQATT and CDR2 SNEGSKA (reference sequence). Germline trimming cut 6 bases from V and 7 bases from J; bases unmatched to any gene: 11. This CDR3 comprises 14 residues. In DNA, the CDR3 is TGCAGTGCGCCACGAGCGGGAGAAGCTAATGAGCAGTTCTTC. As protein: CSAPRAGEANEQFF.

This clonotype was picked up many times. The rearrangement joins TRBV29-1 to TRBJ1-2; unclear D gene. V was trimmed by 4 bases and J by 5 bases, leaving 17 bases between them. Germline-derived CDR1 and CDR2 are SQVTM and ANQGSEA. The CDR3 contains 14 residues. The CDR3 DNA sequence: TGCAGCGTTGGTGGGGTCGTTACCGGTTATGGCTACACCTTC. Translating it yields CSVGGVVTGYGYTF.

This clonotype has at least ten counts. The V and J genes are TRBV27 and TRBJ2-7; tentatively, D is TRBD1 (5 bases). Germline CDR1 is MNHEY and CDR2 is SMNVEV (reference sequence). This CDR3 is 13 amino acids long. V lost 2 bases and J 4 bases, leaving 9 bases between the germline ends. CDR3 sequence (DNA): TGTGCCAGCAGTTTAATCGACAGATACGAGCAGTACTTC. It codes for CASSLIDRYEQYF.

This clonotype was recorded a few times. J is TRBJ1-1 and V is TRBV15, with D perhaps matching TRBD1 (6 bases). With 5 bases removed from V and 2 bases from J, the gap between germline ends came to 15 bases. This CDR3 is built from 15 residues. CDR1 is LNHNV, CDR2 YYDKDF, per germline (reference sequence). The DNA for the CDR3 is TGTGCCACCAGCGGCACAGGGTATTCTAACACTGAAGCTTTCTTT. Translation gives CATSGTGYSNTEAFF.

A few counts support this clonotype. J is TRBJ2-5 and V is TRBV5-1, with unresolved D. Germline values: CDR1 SGHRS, CDR2 YFSETQ. This CDR3 is 14 amino acids long. With 0 bases removed from V and 1 base from J, the gap between germline ends came to 7 bases. The chain's CDR3 is CASSLVASQETQYF. The CDR3 coding sequence is TGCGCCAGCAGCTTGGTTGCCTCCCAAGAGACCCAGTACTTC. Filled out from reference TRBV5-1 and TRBJ2-5, the complete variable domain reads KAGVTQTPRYLIKTRGQQVTLSCSPISGHRSVSWYQQTPGQGLQFLFEYFSETQRNKGNFPGRFSGRQFSNSRSEMNVSTLELGDSALYLCASSLVASQETQYFGPGTRLLVL.

This clonotype was counted many times. The V and J genes are TRBV5-5 and TRBJ2-3; perhaps TRBD1 as D (5 bases). Trimming stripped 1 base from V and 1 base from J, with 7 bases between. The CDR3 runs 14 residues. Looked up from germline, CDR1 is SGHKS and CDR2 is YYEKEE (reference sequence). CDR3 region: CASSLLGGTDTQYF. DNA for the CDR3: TGTGCCAGCAGCTTGTTAGGGGGCACAGATACGCAGTATTTT.

This CDR3 reads CASRPTSGVSYEQYF. The CDR3 bases are TGTGCCAGCAGGCCGACTAGCGGGGTATCCTACGAGCAGTACTTC. The genes are TRBV6-5 and TRBJ2-7; 11 nucleotides line up with TRBD2. Looked up from germline, CDR1 is MNHEY and CDR2 is SVGAGI. This CDR3 is 15 amino acids long. The J segment lost 1 base and the V segment lost 6 bases, leaving 5 bases of the junction unmatched.

This chain joins TRBV27 and TRBJ1-5, with a tentative D call TRBD1 (6 bases). The CDR3 totals 15 residues. Trimming removed 3 bases from V and 2 bases from J, with 11 bases in between. Per the germline V gene, CDR1 is MNHEY and CDR2 is SMNVEV (reference sequence). DNA of the CDR3: TGTGCCAGCAGTTTGGTACAGGGAGGCAATCAGCCCCAGCATTTT. Translation: CASSLVQGGNQPQHF.